In its sample, the clone carrying this TCR beta chain was seen a few times. What it binds is unknown. V was cut by 2 bases and J by 0 bases, with 7 bases left in between. In germline, CDR1 is SEHNR, CDR2 FQNEAQ (reference sequence). This CDR3 has 14 amino acids. This entry belongs to a study of identical twins. Study-wide results and limits: Abundant beta clonotypes from cord blood bore fewer insertions; memory repertoires lacked this pattern.

With template switching, a universal primer site was added, and the cDNA carried unique molecular identifiers. In TCRdb, the 5' RACE reads were re-called with MiXCR into one record per CDR3 protein. The sample lists some 630,000 distinct CDR3 sequences, about 7.6% occurring once. Separately, the same data were catalogued under a study of yellow fever vaccine responses in identical twins.

The J gene is TRBJ1-1, the V gene TRBV7-9; no firm D call. The specimen sequenced was PBMCs. The sequence derives from a woman between 18 and 30 years old in good health. In nucleotides, the CDR3 is TGTGCCAGCAGCTTACTCACTATGAACACTGAAGCTTTCTTT. Its translation: CASSLLTMNTEAFF.